This T cell receptor beta chain was captured by sequencing in a study of T cells in Graves' hyperthyroidism and ophthalmopathy. Study as a whole: Peripheral blood specimens were obtained at initial diagnosis, prior to any treatment.

Germline CDR1 is SGHAT and CDR2 is FQNNGV. V was cut by 2 bases and J by 7 bases, with 20 bases left in between. The CDR3 covers 17 residues. This clonotype came up a few times. No antigen is known for it. TCR beta CDR3 region amplification was performed from RNA transcripts. A first-round RT-PCR of the TCR CDR3 used the HTBI primer set. In TCRdb, the multiplex PCR reads were re-called with MiXCR into one record per CDR3 protein. Altogether about 210,000 distinct CDR3 sequences are present, 15% to 20% being singletons, with the ten largest covering just under 45%. Graves' hyperthyroidism qualified as stable when ophthalmopathy did not progress within 18 months. Hyperthyroidism, newly diagnosed and lasting under 2 months, affected patients aged 18 to 65. Study-wide points: Most expanded thyroid clonotypes above 0.001 also appeared in blood.

The sample taken for sequencing was blood. V usage is TRBV11-2 and J usage is TRBJ1-4; no clear D gene. This receptor was obtained from a man aged 35 to 55 with Graves' hyperthyroidism. In DNA, the CDR3 is TGTGCCAGCAGCTTAAGTGGTTCCGCGCGGTCTTCTGAAAAACTGTTTTTT. Its protein product is CASSLSGSARSSEKLFF.